This T cell receptor beta chain is drawn from a study of T cells in Graves' hyperthyroidism and ophthalmopathy. Study-level background: Staff took peripheral blood when the initial diagnosis was made, before any treatment began.

Diagnosis of hyperthyroidism was new in patients aged 18 to 65, and its duration was under 2 months. Exclusion of a patient resulted from uncontrolled infection, other autoimmune disease, pregnancy or lactation. There are 15 residues in the CDR3. Germline V gene data show CDR1 as SGHTA and CDR2 as FQGNSA. Researchers took RNA transcripts and amplified the TCR beta CDR3 regions from them. Using the HTBI primer set, a first-round RT-PCR was run on the TCR CDR3. TCRdb independently ran MiXCR on the multiplex PCR reads; one entry per CDR3 protein. The table lists roughly 400,000 distinct CDR3 sequences, just under 25% of them singletons, with roughly 80% in the top ten. As for this clonotype: Its antigen is not identified. This may be a read error: a much more frequent sequence differs by one nucleotide.

Overall study results and limits: In the blood, most expanded thyroid clonotypes above 0.001 appeared as well.

This TCR was recovered from a man aged 50-60 years with Graves' hyperthyroidism. The sample taken for sequencing was blood. The chain couples TRBV7-2 to TRBJ2-7, with 8 bases lining up with TRBD2. The CDR3 reads CPSSLQAGDSYEQYF. DNA of the CDR3: TGTCCCAGCAGCCTCCAAGCGGGAGATTCCTACGAGCAGTACTTC.